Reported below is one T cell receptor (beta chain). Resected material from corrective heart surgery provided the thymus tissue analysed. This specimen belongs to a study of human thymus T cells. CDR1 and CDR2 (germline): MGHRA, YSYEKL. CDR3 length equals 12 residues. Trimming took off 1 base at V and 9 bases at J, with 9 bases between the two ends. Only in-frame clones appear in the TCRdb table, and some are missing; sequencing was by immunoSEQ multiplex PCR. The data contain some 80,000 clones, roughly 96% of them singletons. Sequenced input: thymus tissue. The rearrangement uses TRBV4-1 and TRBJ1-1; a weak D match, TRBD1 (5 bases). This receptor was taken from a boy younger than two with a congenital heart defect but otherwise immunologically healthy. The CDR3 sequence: CASSQVRGKAFF. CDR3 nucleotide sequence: TGCGCCAGCAGCCAAGTAAGGGGAAAAGCTTTCTTT.